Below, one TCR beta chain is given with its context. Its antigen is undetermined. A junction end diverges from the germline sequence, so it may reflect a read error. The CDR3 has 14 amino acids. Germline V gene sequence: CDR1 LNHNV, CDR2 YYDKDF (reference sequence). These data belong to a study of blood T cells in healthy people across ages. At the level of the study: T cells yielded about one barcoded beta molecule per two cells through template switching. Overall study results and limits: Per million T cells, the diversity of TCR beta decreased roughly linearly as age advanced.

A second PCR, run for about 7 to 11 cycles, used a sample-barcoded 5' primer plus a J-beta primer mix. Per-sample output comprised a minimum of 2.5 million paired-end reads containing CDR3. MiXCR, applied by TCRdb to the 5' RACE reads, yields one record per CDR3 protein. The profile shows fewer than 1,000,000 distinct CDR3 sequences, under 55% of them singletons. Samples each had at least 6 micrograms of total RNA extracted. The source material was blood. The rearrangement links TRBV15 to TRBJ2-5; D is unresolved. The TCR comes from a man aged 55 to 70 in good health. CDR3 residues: CATSRGGGQETQHF. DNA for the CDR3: TGTGCCACCAGCAGAGGAGGTGGTCAAGAGACCCAGCACTTC.